Following are 29 T cell receptor beta chains from one sample sequenced in a study of T cell responses to AZD1222 COVID-19 vaccine. The table came from immunoSEQ multiplex PCR; TCRdb's copy has only in-frame clones and leaves some out. This sample yields 180,000 or so clones, of which 80% to 95% are seen a single time; less than 2% belongs to the top ten. Sequenced here: peripheral blood, sampled 28 days after the second AZD1222 dose. The receptor set was obtained from an adult who received the AZD1222 COVID-19 vaccine.

This sequence joins TRBV27 and TRBJ2-2, with TRBD2 as a possible D gene (5 bases). The CDR3 contains 16 residues. Trimming removed 6 bases from V and 6 bases from J, with 20 bases in between. Germline V CDR1 and CDR2: MNHEY, SMNVEV (reference sequence). This CDR3 is CASRVSYQTRAGELFF. CDR3 nucleotide sequence: TGTGCCAGCAGGGTTTCCTACCAGACGAGGGCCGGGGAGCTGTTTTTT.

The V and J genes are TRBV6-5 and TRBJ1-2; D possibly corresponds to TRBD1 (6 bases). The V end was cut by 0 bases, the J end by 7 bases, with 18 bases between. Germline V CDR1 and CDR2: MNHEY, SVGAGI. The CDR3 totals 16 residues. The CDR3 protein is CASSYSVGGAVAGYTF. DNA of the CDR3: TGTGCCAGCAGTTACTCGGTCGGGGGCGCGGTAGCTGGCTACACCTTC.

J is TRBJ2-5 and V is TRBV7-2; tentative D call: TRBD2 (6 bases). The CDR3 length is 16 residues. The germline V gene has CDR1 SGHTA and CDR2 FQGNSA. Deletions cut 0 bases from V and 5 bases from J, with 16 bases between. CDR3 sequence reads: CASSLAAGSGRETQYF. CDR3 in DNA: TGTGCCAGCAGCTTAGCGGCCGGGAGTGGGAGGGAGACCCAGTACTTC.

This chain uses TRBV6-2 or TRBV6-3 with TRBJ1-5; TRBD1 aligns across 7 bases. There are 17 residues in the CDR3. The ends lost 4 bases at V and 0 bases at J; junction bases unmatched: 9. The germline gives CDR1 MNHEY, CDR2 SVGEGT. The chain's CDR3 is CASSSRLRDSSNQPQHF. CDR3 DNA sequence: TGTGCCAGCAGTTCCCGTCTCAGGGACAGTAGCAATCAGCCCCAGCATTTT.

V usage is TRBV7-9 and J usage is TRBJ2-7; no firm D call. The CDR3 has 14 amino acids. V lost 1 base, J lost 3 bases, and 10 bases lay in between. Germline CDR1 is SEHNR and CDR2 is FQNEAQ (reference sequence). Here the CDR3 DNA reads TGTGCCAGCAGCTTAGATCGGAGTTACTACGAGCAGTACTTC. Translated: CASSLDRSYYEQYF.

V gene TRBV4-2 combines with J gene TRBJ2-3; D not resolved. CDR3 size: 16 residues. V was shortened by 4 bases and J by 1 base, with 15 bases between the two germline ends. CDR1 is LGHNA, CDR2 YNFKEQ, per germline. Here the CDR3 DNA reads TGTGCCAGCAGCCGCCCATCCGCGGAGCGCACAGATACGCAGTATTTT. Amino acids: CASSRPSAERTDTQYF.

The chain recombines TRBV5-1 with TRBJ2-7; the match to TRBD2 covers 11 bases. J was trimmed by 1 base and V by 0 bases; bases with no gene match: 3. This CDR3 has 16 amino acids. Germline V gene sequence: CDR1 SGHRS, CDR2 YFSETQ. CDR3 sequence reads: CASSLDTSGSSYEQYF. CDR3 DNA sequence: TGCGCCAGCAGCTTGGACACTAGCGGGAGTTCCTACGAGCAGTACTTC.

In this sample, this clone turned up a few times. The rearrangement links TRBV4-3 to TRBJ1-3; possible D gene TRBD1, 5 bases. The CDR3 is 15 amino acids. Trimming took off 4 bases at V and 0 bases at J, with 10 bases between the two ends. Germline values: CDR1 LGHNA, CDR2 YSLEER. In nucleotides, the CDR3 is TGCGCCAGCAGCCGGACACAGATCTCTGGAAACACCATATATTTT. Encoded protein: CASSRTQISGNTIYF.

The chain recombines TRBV30 with TRBJ2-1; D gene ambiguous. CDR3 size: 13 residues. V shed 0 bases and J shed 8 bases, with 11 bases lying between them. The germline gives CDR1 GTSNPN, CDR2 SVGIG (reference sequence). This CDR3 reads CAWSVRRADEQFF. Here the CDR3 DNA reads TGTGCCTGGAGTGTACGCCGGGCGGATGAGCAGTTCTTC. Full variable domain (outside the CDR3, taken from reference TRBV30 and TRBJ2-1): SQTIHQWPATLVQPVGSPLSLECTVEGTSNPNLYWYRQAAGRGLQLLFYSVGIGQISSEVPQNLSASRPQDRQFILSSKKLLLSDSGFYLCAWSVRRADEQFFGPGTRLTVL.

V usage is TRBV10-1 and J usage is TRBJ1-1; 7 positions match TRBD1. Germline assignment: CDR1 WNHNN and CDR2 SYGVQD (reference sequence). The CDR3 runs to 13 residues. V shed 5 bases, J shed 4 bases, and the junction held 4 bases outside the gene matches. This CDR3 is CASSQGGSTEAFF. The DNA for the CDR3 is TGCGCCAGCAGTCAGGGGGGGTCCACTGAAGCTTTCTTT.

This chain links TRBV7-2 with TRBJ1-2; no firm D call. Deletions cut 1 base from V and 4 bases from J, with 10 bases between. Per germline, CDR1 SGHTA and CDR2 FQGNSA. The CDR3 spans 14 residues. CDR3 protein: CASSLEVRFYGYTF. CDR3 coding DNA: TGTGCCAGCAGCTTAGAGGTTAGGTTCTATGGCTACACCTTC.

The V call is TRBV6-5, the J call TRBJ1-1; 8 nucleotides agree with TRBD1. The J segment lost 5 bases and the V segment lost 7 bases, leaving 9 bases of the junction unmatched. This CDR3 contains 14 residues. Per germline, CDR1 MNHEY and CDR2 SVGAGI. The CDR3 sequence is CASTTDRGYTEAFF. As DNA, the CDR3 is TGTGCCAGCACCACCGACAGGGGTTATACTGAAGCTTTCTTT.

The genes are TRBV24-1 and TRBJ1-3, with a weak D call TRBD1 (5 bases). CDR1 and CDR2 from the germline V gene are KGHDR and SFDVKD. Trimming took 9 bases from V and 0 from J, leaving 17 bases between them. The length of the CDR3 is 16 residues. The CDR3 coding sequence is TGTGCCACCGGACCCCCAGGGCCAACCTCTGGAAACACCATATATTTT. Its translation is CATGPPGPTSGNTIYF.

The chain uses TRBV7-8 and TRBJ2-4, with D maybe TRBD2 (6 bases). Germline V gene data show CDR1 as SGHVS and CDR2 as FQNEAQ. The CDR3 loop spans 16 amino acids. Trimming removed 4 bases at V and 2 bases at J, with 15 bases between. As DNA, the CDR3 is TGTGCCAGCAGCTCTTGGGGGGTGAAGACCAAAAACATTCAGTACTTC. This gives the protein CASSSWGVKTKNIQYF.

The rearrangement uses TRBV6-2 or TRBV6-3 and TRBJ1-1; TRBD1 aligns across 12 bases. V lost 4 bases, J lost 2 bases, and 11 bases stayed unmatched. The CDR3 totals 18 residues. CDR1 is MNHEY, CDR2 SVGEGT, per germline. CDR3 region: CASSLNPRDRGLNTEAFF. CDR3 sequence (DNA): TGTGCCAGCAGTTTAAACCCCCGGGACAGGGGGCTTAACACTGAAGCTTTCTTT.

V gene TRBV30 combines with J gene TRBJ1-6, with 9 nucleotides matching TRBD1. This CDR3 region has 14 residues. Germline V gives CDR1 GTSNPN, CDR2 SVGIG (reference sequence). J lost 10 bases, V lost 5 bases, and 9 bases had no gene match. CDR3 nucleotides: TGTGCCTGGGCTCCCGGGACAGGGAACTCACCCCTCCACTTT. It yields the protein CAWAPGTGNSPLHF.

V gene TRBV6-5 combines with J gene TRBJ2-1; 9 bases are shared with TRBD1. J gave up 9 bases and V 7 bases, and 4 bases lay outside the gene matches. The CDR3 length is 12 residues. Germline V gene lookup returns CDR1 MNHEY and CDR2 SVGAGI. The CDR3 reads CASIRQGVEQFF. Written as DNA, the CDR3 is TGTGCCAGCATTCGACAGGGGGTTGAGCAGTTCTTC.

This clone was recorded once. CDR3 region: CASSFGGTSGNTIYF. CDR3 coding DNA: TGCGCCAGCAGCTTTGGGGGCACCTCTGGAAACACCATATATTTT. The rearrangement links TRBV5-1 to TRBJ1-3, with a possible D match to TRBD1 (6 bases). V lost 2 bases to trimming and J lost 0 bases, with 9 bases between them. The CDR3 extends over 15 amino acids. Germline CDR1 is SGHRS and CDR2 is YFSETQ.

About this clone: In the same sample, other DNA sequences code for this CDR3. This chain links TRBV3-1 (or the pseudogene TRBV3-2) with TRBJ1-1; D is perhaps TRBD1 (5 bases). The germline V gene has CDR1 LGHDT and CDR2 YNNKEL (reference sequence). The CDR3 totals 13 residues. Trimming left V 1 base short and J 5 bases short, with 8 bases between. The CDR3 is CASSQGGGTEAFF. In nucleotides, the CDR3 is TGTGCCAGCAGCCAAGGGGGGGGTACTGAAGCTTTCTTT.

This chain uses TRBV11-2 with TRBJ1-6; D not certain. This CDR3 contains 15 residues. The V end lost 5 bases, the J end lost 0 bases, and 8 bases lay between the germline ends. Germline CDR1 reads SGHAT; CDR2 reads FQNNGV. The CDR3 DNA follows: TGTGCCAGCAGCGGCGAGAGCTCCTATAATTCACCCCTCCACTTT. It specifies CASSGESSYNSPLHF.

The chain combines TRBV5-1 with TRBJ1-3; D is uncertain. The CDR3 is made up of 14 amino acids. The V gene lost 0 bases and the J gene lost 0 bases, with 4 bases spanning the gap. Germline CDR1 is SGHRS and CDR2 is YFSETQ. CDR3 sequence reads: CASSLEASGNTIYF. The CDR3 nucleotides read TGCGCCAGCAGCTTGGAAGCCTCTGGAAACACCATATATTTT.

The CDR3 here is CASITAGIASYNEQFF. DNA of the CDR3: TGTGCCAGCATCACGGCGGGGATCGCGTCCTACAATGAGCAGTTCTTC. The chain has TRBV28 and TRBJ2-1; TRBD2 might be the D (6 bases). The CDR3 is made up of 16 amino acids. Germline CDR1 reads MDHEN; CDR2 reads SYDVKM. Deletions cut 7 bases from V and 1 base from J, with 17 bases between.

This clone was picked up one time. The V gene is TRBV6-2 or TRBV6-3, the J gene TRBJ2-5; D gene unclear. V lost 4 bases, J lost 2 bases, and 17 bases lay in between. The CDR3 length is 16 residues. CDR1 and CDR2 (germline): MNHEY, SVGEGT. The CDR3 sequence: CASSFRVYGRQETQYF. DNA of the CDR3: TGTGCCAGCAGTTTCCGGGTGTACGGTCGACAAGAGACCCAGTACTTC.

The chain couples TRBV4-1 to TRBJ1-6, with D possibly TRBD1 on 6 matching bases. The CDR3 is 14 amino acids. The ends were cut back, 3 bases at V and 10 bases at J, with 13 bases in the middle. CDR1 is MGHRA, CDR2 YSYEKL, per germline. CDR3: CASSHPGGGSPLHF. In nucleotides, the CDR3 is TGCGCCAGCAGCCACCCGGGGGGGGGCTCACCCCTCCACTTT.

The V and J genes are TRBV6-5 and TRBJ2-1; 8 bases fit TRBD2. J was trimmed by 11 bases and V by 0 bases; bases with no gene match: 12. Germline CDR1 reads MNHEY; CDR2 reads SVGAGI. The length of the CDR3 is 16 residues. Here the CDR3 reads CASSYSTAGTSYKQFF. The CDR3 nucleotides read TGTGCCAGCAGTTACTCAACCGCCGGGACTAGTTATAAGCAGTTCTTC.

This chain links TRBV30 with TRBJ1-3; weak D call: TRBD1 (5 bases). CDR1 is GTSNPN and CDR2 is SVGIG in the germline V gene (reference sequence). The length of the CDR3 is 13 residues. V lost 2 bases, J lost 2 bases, and 7 bases lay in between. As DNA, the CDR3 is TGTGCCTGGAGTCTACAGGCTGGAAACACCATATATTTT. Amino acid sequence: CAWSLQAGNTIYF.

V gene TRBV6-2 or TRBV6-3 combines with J gene TRBJ1-5; no definite D call. The CDR3 spans 12 residues. Trimming left V 4 bases short and J 4 bases short, with 5 bases between. Germline values: CDR1 MNHEY, CDR2 SVGEGT. DNA of the CDR3: TGTGCCAGCAGTTGGCTAAATCAGCCCCAGCATTTT. This gives the protein CASSWLNQPQHF.

The table lists this clone with a few counts. V is TRBV27 and J is TRBJ1-2; possibly TRBD1 for D (5 bases). The CDR3 is 13 amino acids. Trimming pared 3 bases from V and 8 bases from J, leaving 13 bases between. Germline V gene lookup returns CDR1 MNHEY and CDR2 SMNVEV (reference sequence). The CDR3 DNA follows: TGTGCCAGCAGTTTCTTTGGGGACTCCGGCTACACCTTC. The encoded protein is CASSFFGDSGYTF.

The chain joins TRBV7-8 to TRBJ2-7, with D possibly TRBD2 on 6 matching bases. V gave up 1 base and J gave up 1 base, with 11 bases separating them. This CDR3 is built from 15 residues. The germline CDR1 and CDR2 sequences are SGHVS and FQNEAQ. CDR3 coding DNA: TGTGCCAGCAGCTTAGAGGGCGGGGCTTCCTACGAGCAGTACTTC. This translates into CASSLEGGASYEQYF.